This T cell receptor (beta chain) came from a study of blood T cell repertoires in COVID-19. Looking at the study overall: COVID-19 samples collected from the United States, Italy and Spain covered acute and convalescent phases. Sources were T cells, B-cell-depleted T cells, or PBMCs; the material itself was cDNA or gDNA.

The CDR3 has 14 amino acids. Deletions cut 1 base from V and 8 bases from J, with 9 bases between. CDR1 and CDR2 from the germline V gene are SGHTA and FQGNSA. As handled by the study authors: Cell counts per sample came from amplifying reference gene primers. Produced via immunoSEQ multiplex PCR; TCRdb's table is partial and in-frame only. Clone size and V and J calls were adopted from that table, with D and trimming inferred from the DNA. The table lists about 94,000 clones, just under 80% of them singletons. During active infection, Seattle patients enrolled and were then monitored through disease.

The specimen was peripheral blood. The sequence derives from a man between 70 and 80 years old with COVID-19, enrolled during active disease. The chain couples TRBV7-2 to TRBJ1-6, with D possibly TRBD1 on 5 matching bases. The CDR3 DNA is TGTGCCAGCAGCTTAGTATCGGGGGATTCACCCCTCCACTTT. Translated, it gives CASSLVSGDSPLHF.